Each of the 2 T cell receptor beta chains below was sequenced from the same sample in a study of technical replicates of blood from a few donors. The repertoire was sequenced with immunoSEQ multiplex PCR; TCRdb's copy has only in-frame clones and lacks some. Among 51,000 or so clones, about 90% were seen once, and the ten largest hold 3% to 5%. Sample: PBMCs. The receptors originated from a human donor in good health. Some clones in this sample may be carry-over from other donors' samples.

The CDR3, as DNA: TGCGCCAGCAGCGGGGGACTGGGTGACGACGAGCAGTACTTC. This codes for CASSGGLGDDEQYF. V is TRBV5-1 and J is TRBJ2-7; possible D gene TRBD2, 6 bases. The CDR3 has 14 residues. Germline V gene sequence: CDR1 SGHRS, CDR2 YFSETQ. The V gene lost 4 bases and the J gene lost 5 bases, with 16 bases spanning the gap.

The V gene is TRBV9, the J gene TRBJ2-2; possibly TRBD2 for D (5 bases). Germline CDR1 reads SGDLS; CDR2 reads YYNGEE. V gave up 2 bases and J gave up 6 bases, with 11 bases separating them. This CDR3 spans 14 amino acids. CDR3 DNA sequence: TGTGCCAGCAGCGTGCGGGCTATTTCCGGGGAGCTGTTTTTT. Translating gives CASSVRAISGELFF. Using reference TRBV9 and TRBJ2-2 for the parts outside the CDR3, the full variable domain is DSGVTQTPKHLITATGQRVTLRCSPRSGDLSVYWYQQSLDQGLQFLIQYYNGEERAKGNILERFSAQQFPDLHSELNLSSLELGDSALYFCASSVRAISGELFFGEGSRLTVL.